What follows are 14 T cell receptor beta chains derived from one specimen sequenced in a study of immune evolution from preneoplasia to lung adenocarcinoma. The data were produced by immunoSEQ multiplex PCR, yet TCRdb's version contains in-frame clones alone and is incomplete. The repertoire holds thousands of clones, with roughly 80% as singletons. What was sequenced was FFPE invasive lung adenocarcinoma tissue. These receptors came from a person aged 60 to 70 with lung adenocarcinoma.

The rearrangement joins TRBV29-1 to TRBJ2-5, with 7 bases matching TRBD1. This CDR3 contains 15 residues. Per the germline V gene, CDR1 is SQVTM and CDR2 is ANQGSEA. The trim removed 5 bases at V and 5 bases at J, leaving 14 bases unmatched. In DNA, the CDR3 is TGCAGCGTTCCCCGACAGGGCTCCCGCCGGGAGACCCAGTACTTC. It yields the protein CSVPRQGSRRETQYF.

The sample holds one count of this clone. The chain is built from TRBV27 and TRBJ1-2; possible D gene TRBD1, 6 bases. This CDR3 is 14 amino acids long. The V and J ends lost 6 bases and 3 bases respectively, with 14 bases between them. From germline, CDR1 is MNHEY and CDR2 SMNVEV (reference sequence). CDR3 sequence: CASSNLQGYYGYTF. DNA of the CDR3: TGTGCCAGCAGCAATTTACAGGGCTACTATGGCTACACCTTC.

This chain uses TRBV28 with TRBJ2-1; 8 nucleotides match TRBD1. J was trimmed by 6 bases and V by 6 bases; bases with no gene match: 10. Germline lookup yields CDR1 MDHEN and CDR2 SYDVKM. The CDR3 totals 15 residues. In DNA form, the CDR3 reads TGTGCCAGCAGCCCCGGACAGGGTGAAGCCAATGAGCAGTTCTTC. This encodes CASSPGQGEANEQFF.

V gene TRBV27 combines with J gene TRBJ2-1, with TRBD2 identical over 15 bases. Trimming took 6 bases from V and 6 from J; bases not matched to a gene: 9. Per the germline V gene, CDR1 is MNHEY and CDR2 is SMNVEV (reference sequence). The CDR3 is 17 amino acids. CDR3 region: CASRDIAGLAGGNEQFF. The CDR3 DNA reads TGTGCCAGCAGGGACATAGCGGGACTAGCGGGAGGCAATGAGCAGTTCTTC.

The V and J genes are TRBV12-5 and TRBJ2-3, with unresolved D. The CDR3 length is 15 residues. With 1 base removed from V and 1 base from J, the gap between germline ends came to 9 bases. Germline V gene data show CDR1 as LGHNT and CDR2 as FRNRAP. The CDR3 reads CASGLGQMGTDTQYF. The CDR3 DNA follows: TGTGCTAGTGGTTTGGGTCAGATGGGCACAGATACGCAGTATTTT.

The gene calls are TRBV21-1 and TRBJ1-4. TRBV21-1 is designated a pseudogene. The length of the CDR3 is 19 residues. The CDR3 region has the DNA TGTGCCAGCAGCAAAGTATTACTTTATCCGCCCGCAACTAATGAAAAACTGTTTTTT. This gives the protein CASSKVLLYPPATNEKLFF.

The chain carries TRBV5-1 and TRBJ2-3, with D unclear. From germline, CDR1 is SGHRS and CDR2 YFSETQ. The germline V and J ends were trimmed by 2 bases and 2 bases, with 3 bases remaining between them. This CDR3 contains 12 residues. CDR3 DNA: TGCGCCAGCAGCTTCGCCACAGATACGCAGTATTTT. Translating gives CASSFATDTQYF.

The chain has TRBV19 and TRBJ2-5, with D tentatively TRBD2 (6 bases). The V gene's germline CDR1 is LNHDA and CDR2 SQIVND (reference sequence). V lost 0 bases, J lost 1 base, and 15 bases lay in between. The CDR3 totals 17 residues. The CDR3 sequence is CASSIDHGAGGQETQYF. CDR3 DNA: TGTGCCAGTAGTATAGATCACGGCGCCGGGGGCCAAGAGACCCAGTACTTC.

V usage is TRBV18 and J usage is TRBJ1-4; D is unclear. V was trimmed by 6 bases and J by 4 bases, leaving 12 bases between them. The germline CDR1 and CDR2 sequences are KGHSH and LQKENI. The CDR3 is 14 amino acids. DNA for the CDR3: TGTGCCAGCTCCAGTCTATCGGGTAATGAAAAACTGTTTTTT. As protein: CASSSLSGNEKLFF.

The J gene is TRBJ2-5, the V gene TRBV2; 11 positions match TRBD1. Germline CDR1 and CDR2: SNHLY and FYNNEI. This CDR3 is 18 amino acids long. The ends lost 4 bases at V and 0 bases at J; junction bases unmatched: 10. This CDR3 reads CASSGGTGGFGYQETQYF. In DNA form, the CDR3 reads TGTGCCAGCAGTGGGGGGACAGGGGGATTCGGGTACCAAGAGACCCAGTACTTC.

The rearrangement uses TRBV6-5 and TRBJ2-2; D may be TRBD1 or TRBD2 (6 bases each). Germline V CDR1 and CDR2: MNHEY, SVGAGI. CDR3 length: 15 residues. The V gene lost 6 bases and the J gene lost 3 bases, with 14 bases spanning the gap. In DNA form, the CDR3 reads TGTGCCAGCAGGCACCGGGGGCTAGACACCGGGGAGCTGTTTTTT. Its translation is CASRHRGLDTGELFF.

The chain couples TRBV6-5 to TRBJ1-1, with D maybe TRBD1 (5 bases). CDR1 and CDR2 from the germline V gene are MNHEY and SVGAGI. Trimming took 7 bases from V and 1 from J, leaving 10 bases between them. The CDR3 has 13 residues. The CDR3 protein is CASTDRPNTEAFF. CDR3 nucleotide sequence: TGTGCCAGCACCGACAGACCGAACACTGAAGCTTTCTTT.

The rearrangement joins TRBV2 to TRBJ1-1; D is uncertain. Germline V gene data show CDR1 as SNHLY and CDR2 as FYNNEI. The CDR3 consists of 11 residues. The V and J ends lost 9 bases and 6 bases respectively, with 11 bases between them. CDR3 bases: TGTGCCAGATGGAGCGGGGCTGAAGCTTTCTTT. The encoded protein is CARWSGAEAFF. Supplemented by reference TRBV2 and TRBJ1-1, the full variable domain reads EPEVTQTPSHQVTQMGQEVILRCVPISNHLYFYWYRQILGQKVEFLVSFYNNEISEKSEIFDDQFSVERPDGSNFTLKIRSTKLEDSAMYFCARWSGAEAFFGQGTRLTVV.

The genes are TRBV14 and TRBJ2-7, with 11 bases fitting TRBD2. CDR1 is SGHDN, CDR2 FVKESK, per germline. After removal of 0 bases from V and 4 bases from J, the junction contained 14 bases not matched to a gene. The CDR3 totals 19 residues. This CDR3 is CASSQDILLSGRATYEQYF. Written as DNA, the CDR3 is TGTGCCAGCAGCCAAGACATACTCCTTAGCGGGAGGGCCACTTACGAGCAGTACTTC. The full variable domain, its missing parts supplied by reference TRBV14 and TRBJ2-7, is EAGVTQFPSHSVIEKGQTVTLRCDPISGHDNLYWYRRVMGKEIKFLLHFVKESKQDESGMPNNRFLAERTGGTYSTLKVQPAELEDSGVYFCASSQDILLSGRATYEQYFGPGTRLTVT.